The subject of this entry is one TCR beta chain. The sample comes from a study of blood T cell repertoires in COVID-19. Study-wide background: Samples came from the United States, Italy and Spain, spanning acute and convalescent COVID-19. The analysed material was cDNA or gDNA that came from T cells, B-cell-depleted T cells, or PBMCs.

In the authors' methods: Amplification of reference gene primers was used by the study to estimate nucleated cell counts. Sequencing used immunoSEQ multiplex PCR; TCRdb keeps in-frame clones, though not all of them. That table is the source of V, J and clone size, and D and trimming were worked out from the DNA. Of 150,000 to 200,000 clones in the sample, approximately 80% were seen once. This TCR was recovered from a woman of 80 years or more with acute or convalescent COVID-19. Sequencing input: peripheral blood.

CDR3 in amino acids: CASSQDGRGPVNRYHSNQPQHF. Here the CDR3 DNA reads TGTGCCAGCAGCCAAGATGGCAGGGGACCGGTCAACAGGTACCATAGCAATCAGCCCCAGCATTTT. The chain has TRBV3-1 (or the pseudogene TRBV3-2) and TRBJ1-5; TRBD1 might be the D (6 bases). CDR1 is LGHDT and CDR2 is YNNKEL in the germline V gene (reference sequence). The V end was cut by 0 bases, the J end by 0 bases, with 27 bases between. The CDR3 runs 22 residues.